The 27 T cell receptor beta chains presented below share a single source sample, sequenced in a study of glioma-infiltrating T cells. Amplification of TCR alpha and beta CDR3 regions from RNA used iRepertoire nested multiplex PCR. TCRdb used MiXCR to reprocess the multiplex PCR reads, holding one entry per CDR3 protein. In the table there are 35,000 to 45,000 distinct CDR3 sequences, around 20% of which are singletons. Sequenced: glioma tissue, nonneoplastic brain tissue, or PBMCs (not recorded which). Receptors originate from a human donor with low-grade glioma or glioblastoma, undergoing nonglioma brain surgery, or in good health (not recorded which).

This clonotype is a singleton in its sample. V and J are TRBV7-9 and TRBJ2-5, with TRBD2 matching over 16 bases. V dropped 3 bases and J dropped 2; count of bases not matched to a gene: 3. The CDR3 has 17 residues. CDR1 and CDR2 (germline): SEHNR, FQNEAQ (reference sequence). CDR3 nucleotide sequence: TGTGCCAGCAGCTTCCCGGGACTAGCGGGGGGGCAAGAGACCCAGTACTTC. This encodes CASSFPGLAGGQETQYF.

This clonotype was seen at least ten times. A read error is likely, as this CDR3 ends without the conserved phenylalanine or tryptophan. The chain has TRBV28 and TRBJ1-2; D is ambiguous. CDR3 length: 11 amino acids. CDR1 and CDR2 (germline): MDHEN, SYDVKM. The CDR3 protein is CATMTNHGYTL. CDR3 DNA: TGTGCCACCATGACTAACCATGGCTACACCCTC.

This clonotype was counted ten times or more. The rearrangement uses TRBV10-2 and TRBJ2-5, with 9 bases lining up with TRBD2. The V and J ends lost 5 bases and 4 bases, in that order; junction bases with no gene match: 5. The germline CDR1 and CDR2 sequences are WSHSY and SAAADI. This CDR3 has 14 amino acids. In nucleotides, the CDR3 is TGCGCCAGCAGTCCTGGACTAGCGAGAGAGACCCAGTACTTC. Amino acids: CASSPGLARETQYF.

In the case of this clonotype: A much larger clone lies a single base off, so this may be a read error. V gene TRBV28 combines with J gene TRBJ2-5; D gene uncertain. Trimming removed 6 bases at V and 4 bases at J, with 18 bases between. The length of the CDR3 is 15 residues. Per the germline V gene, CDR1 is MDHEN and CDR2 is SYDVKM. CDR3 region: CASRDLGTGLETQYF. CDR3 sequence (DNA): TGTGCCAGCAGAGACCTTGGCACCGGCTTAGAGACCCAGTACTTC.

This clonotype was recorded many times. The chain links TRBV28 to TRBJ2-7; TRBD2 agrees at 11 bases. Germline V CDR1 and CDR2: MDHEN, SYDVKM. CDR3 size: 15 residues. V lost 8 bases and J lost 2; bases outside the gene matches: 8. CDR3 protein: CASRPGTSGPYEQYF. In DNA, the CDR3 is TGTGCCAGCCGACCCGGGACTAGCGGACCCTACGAGCAGTACTTC.

This clonotype was observed many times. The CDR3 spells CASSEKGQTSGNTIYF. CDR3 in DNA: TGTGCCAGCAGTGAAAAGGGACAGACTTCTGGAAACACCATATATTTT. The chain employs TRBV2 and TRBJ1-3; 7 bases map to TRBD1. Germline lookup yields CDR1 SNHLY and CDR2 FYNNEI. With V trimmed by 2 bases and J by 1 base, 5 bases remained unmatched. This CDR3 spans 16 amino acids. The full variable domain, in which reference TRBV2 and TRBJ1-3 provide the parts outside the CDR3, is EPEVTQTPSHQVTQMGQEVILRCVPISNHLYFYWYRQILGQKVEFLVSFYNNEISEKSEIFDDQFSVERPDGSNFTLKIRSTKLEDSAMYFCASSEKGQTSGNTIYFGEGSWLTVV.

This clonotype was observed a handful of times. The rearrangement uses TRBV12-3 or TRBV12-4 and TRBJ1-5; tentative D call: TRBD1 (5 bases). This CDR3 is 14 amino acids long. Trimming shortened V by 3 bases and J by 6 bases, and 12 bases separated the two germline ends. CDR3 DNA sequence: TGTGCCAGCAGTTTCGGGGGTTTTGGTCAGCCCCAGCATTTT. It is translated as CASSFGGFGQPQHF.

At least ten counts were recorded for this clonotype. The chain joins TRBV5-1 to TRBJ2-6; 7 bases match TRBD1. J gave up 4 bases and V 0 bases, and 7 bases lay outside the gene matches. This CDR3 is 17 amino acids long. Germline lookup yields CDR1 SGHRS and CDR2 YFSETQ. The CDR3 DNA is TGCGCCAGCAGCTTGGTGACAGGGCTGTCCGGGGCCAACGTCCTGACTTTC. It encodes CASSLVTGLSGANVLTF.

In its sample, this clonotype was seen many times. The J gene is TRBJ2-1, the V gene TRBV12-3 or TRBV12-4; D unclear. Trimming left V 5 bases short and J 6 bases short, with 8 bases between. CDR3 length equals 12 residues. The CDR3 nucleotides are TGTGCCAGCAGTCCCCAGGTCAATGAGCAGTTCTTC. Translation gives CASSPQVNEQFF.

The chain uses TRBV5-1 and TRBJ1-4, with TRBD1 matching 9 bases. V was clipped by 0 bases and J by 6 bases; unmatched bases: 9. The germline V gene has CDR1 SGHRS and CDR2 YFSETQ. The CDR3 has 17 residues. Here the CDR3 DNA reads TGCGCCAGCAGCTTGGCCGGGGGCAGGACAGGGGATGAAAAACTGTTTTTT. It codes for CASSLAGGRTGDEKLFF.

Details on this clonotype: This may be a read error, as it is one base from a much larger clone. This chain joins TRBV6-4 and TRBJ2-1; tentatively, D is TRBD1 (6 bases). The CDR3 is made up of 15 amino acids. The germline V gene has CDR1 MRHNA and CDR2 SNTAGT. The CDR3 sequence is CACSVSGQPNNEQFF. The CDR3, as DNA: TGTGCCTGCAGTGTGAGTGGACAGCCTAACAATGAGCAGTTCTTC.

The V gene is TRBV29-1, the J gene TRBJ2-1, with 13 bases aligning to TRBD2. From germline, CDR1 is SQVTM and CDR2 ANQGSEA. The ends lost 7 bases at V and 1 base at J; junction bases unmatched: 7. This CDR3 comprises 16 residues. CDR3 DNA sequence: TGCAGCGCCCGACTAGCGGGAGGTTCTTCCTACAATGAGCAGTTCTTC. It translates to CSARLAGGSSYNEQFF.

The rearrangement links TRBV6-2 or TRBV6-3 to TRBJ1-6, with TRBD1 as a possible D gene (6 bases). From germline, CDR1 is MNHEY and CDR2 SVGEGT. The CDR3 loop spans 14 amino acids. The CDR3 nucleotides are TGTGTTAGTGATTCGACAGGAACGAATTCACCCCTCCACTTT. Encoded protein: CVSDSTGTNSPLHF.

Concerning this clonotype: This clone may be a read error of a much larger clone one base away. The DNA for the CDR3 is TGTGCCAGCAGCCAAGATCGACTAGCGGGTTCCTACGAGCAGTACTTC. This encodes CASSQDRLAGSYEQYF. This chain links TRBV4-2 with TRBJ2-7; 10 bases match TRBD2. CDR3 size: 16 residues. V lost 0 bases and J lost 1; bases outside the gene matches: 3. Germline CDR1 and CDR2: LGHNA and YNFKEQ.

The sample holds many counts of this clonotype. This chain uses TRBV29-1 with TRBJ1-1; 7 positions agree with TRBD1. CDR3 size: 13 residues. The ends lost 6 bases at V and 6 bases at J; junction bases unmatched: 10. The germline V gene has CDR1 SQVTM and CDR2 ANQGSEA. CDR3 coding DNA: TGCAGCGTCGGGTCCGACAGGGTGCCTGAAGCTTTCTTT. Protein product: CSVGSDRVPEAFF.

The J gene is TRBJ2-5, the V gene TRBV3-1; 16 bases are shared with TRBD2. Trimming cost V 2 bases and J 6 bases; bases outside gene matches: 9. The CDR3 totals 18 residues. Germline loops: CDR1 LGHDT, CDR2 YNNKEL (reference sequence). This CDR3 reads CASSQTPGLAGGQQTQYF. The CDR3 DNA reads as TGTGCCAGCAGCCAAACGCCGGGACTAGCGGGGGGGCAACAGACCCAGTACTTC.

There are many counts of this clonotype. The chain joins TRBV6-2 or TRBV6-3 to TRBJ2-7, with D unclear. V lost 0 bases, J lost 2 bases, and 8 bases lay in between. This CDR3 has 14 amino acids. The germline CDR1 and CDR2 sequences are MNHEY and SVGEGT. The CDR3 region has the DNA TGTGCCAGCAGTTACTCGGTAGGAACCTACGAGCAGTACTTC. Protein: CASSYSVGTYEQYF.

This clonotype came up many times. The chain combines TRBV12-3 or TRBV12-4 with TRBJ2-3, with 9 bases identical to TRBD1. Germline trimming cut 6 bases from V and 4 bases from J; bases unmatched to any gene: 8. This CDR3 region has 15 residues. The CDR3 coding sequence is TGTGCCAGCAGCCGCACAGGGACAGGGTCAGATACGCAGTATTTT. This encodes CASSRTGTGSDTQYF.

This clonotype has a count of ten or more. The chain couples TRBV28 to TRBJ1-2; tentatively, D is TRBD1 (5 bases). V was trimmed by 5 bases and J by 7 bases, leaving 11 bases between them. The CDR3 sequence is 12 residues long. The germline gives CDR1 MDHEN, CDR2 SYDVKM. The CDR3 sequence is CASSDPQGGYTF. Written as DNA, the CDR3 is TGTGCCAGCAGTGATCCCCAGGGTGGCTACACCTTC.

With regard to this clonotype: A much larger clonotype is one base distant, so this may be a read error. V usage is TRBV29-1 and J usage is TRBJ1-1, with a tentative D call TRBD1 (5 bases). Between the trimmed V and J ends, which lost 4 bases and 7 bases, there was a span of 16 bases. CDR1 and CDR2 (germline): SQVTM, ANQGSEA. This CDR3 spans 13 amino acids. The CDR3 region is CSVGKGSRSEAFF. CDR3 nucleotide sequence: TGCAGCGTTGGAAAGGGGTCCAGGAGTGAAGCTTTCTTT.

In this sample, this clonotype turned up many times. The genes are TRBV11-2 and TRBJ2-1, with D perhaps being TRBD1 or TRBD2 (6 bases each). The V gene lost 1 base and the J gene lost 6 bases, with 10 bases spanning the gap. Germline V CDR1 and CDR2: SGHAT, FQNNGV. The CDR3 length is 14 residues. The DNA of the CDR3 is TGTGCCAGCAGCTTAGTCGAGGGGGGCAATGAGCAGTTCTTC. Translated: CASSLVEGGNEQFF.

V is TRBV4-1 and J is TRBJ2-7; 13 nucleotides line up with TRBD2. The CDR3 has 17 amino acids. The junction had 8 bases not matched to a gene; V was cut back by 4 bases and J by 2 bases. Looked up from germline, CDR1 is MGHRA and CDR2 is YSYEKL. The CDR3 DNA sequence: TGCGCCAGCAGCCTCGGGACTAGCGGGGCCACTACCTACGAGCAGTACTTC. It encodes CASSLGTSGATTYEQYF.

This clonotype was counted a few times. The rearrangement joins TRBV19 to TRBJ2-5; D is perhaps TRBD1 or TRBD2 (5 bases each). V was trimmed by 5 bases and J by 5 bases, leaving 12 bases between them. The CDR3 is 13 amino acids. CDR1 is LNHDA, CDR2 SQIVND, per germline (reference sequence). The CDR3 spells CASSATEGETQYF. Here the CDR3 DNA reads TGTGCCAGTAGTGCAACAGAGGGGGAGACCCAGTACTTC.

The table lists this clonotype with many counts. The chain recombines TRBV4-1 with TRBJ2-3; maybe TRBD2 (6 bases). The ends were cut back, 0 bases at V and 0 bases at J, with 19 bases in the middle. Germline V CDR1 and CDR2: MGHRA, YSYEKL. The CDR3 runs 19 residues. Written as DNA, the CDR3 is TGCGCCAGCAGCCAAGATTCGGGTGTCGCGGGACTGAGCACAGATACGCAGTATTTT. It encodes CASSQDSGVAGLSTDTQYF.

At least ten counts were recorded for this clonotype. The genes are TRBV12-3 or TRBV12-4 and TRBJ1-5; D call uncertain. The CDR3 is made up of 12 amino acids. The V end was cut by 5 bases, the J end by 6 bases, with 8 bases between. CDR3 protein: CASSTASQPQHF. The CDR3 DNA reads as TGTGCCAGCAGTACAGCCTCTCAGCCCCAGCATTTT.

For this clonotype: It is likely a read error, because the conserved phenylalanine at the end of the CDR3 is missing. The DNA of the CDR3 is TGTGCCAGCAATTCAGGGGGGCGGGGTACCTACAATGAGCAGTTCCTC. Translating gives CASNSGGRGTYNEQFL. The V gene is TRBV2, the J gene TRBJ2-1, with D possibly TRBD1 on 7 matching bases. In germline, CDR1 is SNHLY, CDR2 FYNNEI. CDR3 length: 16 residues. The germline V and J ends were trimmed by 7 bases and 2 bases, with 18 bases remaining between them.

The table lists this clonotype with many counts. The rearrangement links TRBV27 to TRBJ2-4, with D uncertain. The germline V and J ends were trimmed by 2 bases and 3 bases, with 5 bases remaining between them. The CDR3 is made up of 13 amino acids. CDR1 and CDR2 from the germline V gene are MNHEY and SMNVEV (reference sequence). The CDR3, as DNA: TGTGCCAGCAGTTTAGGGGACAAAAACATTCAGTACTTC. It codes for CASSLGDKNIQYF.